These 24 T cell receptor beta chains were sequenced from one sample in a study of shared clonotypes between healthy human individuals. Sequenced by immunoSEQ multiplex PCR; TCRdb stores in-frame clones only, minus some. In the table there are millions of clones, approximately 90% of which are singletons. Sequenced sample: naive CD4+ T cells sorted from blood. Subset reported: CD45RA+ positively selected. Source of these receptors: a man between 18 and 35 years old in good health.

V and J are TRBV6-5 and TRBJ1-5; TRBD1 matches at 11 bases. The trim removed 8 bases at V and 7 bases at J, leaving 10 bases unmatched. The CDR3 covers 15 residues. The germline gives CDR1 MNHEY, CDR2 SVGAGI. The CDR3 nucleotides are TGTGCCAGCGCGAAAGGACAGGGGGCGCGACAGCCCCAGCATTTT. It translates to CASAKGQGARQPQHF.

The chain combines TRBV18 with TRBJ2-7; possibly TRBD2 for D (6 bases). The CDR3 contains 16 residues. Deletions cut 5 bases from V and 0 bases from J, with 17 bases between. Germline loops: CDR1 KGHSH, CDR2 LQKENI. CDR3 in DNA: TGTGCCAGCTCATCAGGGCGGGGAGCCCTCTCCTACGAGCAGTACTTC. Its translation is CASSSGRGALSYEQYF.

The V and J genes are TRBV6-1 and TRBJ2-7, with a weak D call TRBD1 (6 bases). The length of the CDR3 is 16 residues. From germline, CDR1 is MNHNS and CDR2 SASEGT. The germline V and J ends were trimmed by 0 bases and 3 bases, with 15 bases remaining between them. The CDR3 DNA reads TGTGCCAGCAGTGAAGCAGGACAGACCAGATACTACGAGCAGTACTTC. It encodes CASSEAGQTRYYEQYF.

A remark on this clone: A much larger clone lies one base from this, so it may be a read error. This sample also contains other DNA sequences that code for the same CDR3. The rearrangement uses TRBV6-5 and TRBJ2-7; unclear D gene. Trimming took 5 bases from V and 2 from J, leaving 4 bases between them. In germline, CDR1 is MNHEY, CDR2 SVGAGI. This CDR3 contains 11 residues. CDR3 nucleotide sequence: TGTGCCAGCAGTCAAGCCTACGAGCAGTACTTC. This sequence encodes CASSQAYEQYF.

Remarks on this clone: Other DNA sequences of this sample code for an identical CDR3. The CDR3 DNA reads TGTGCCAGCAGCTTAGGAGGAGGAAACGAAAAACTGTTTTTT. This sequence encodes CASSLGGGNEKLFF. V gene TRBV7-9 combines with J gene TRBJ1-4; D gene uncertain. This CDR3 spans 14 amino acids. The germline CDR1 and CDR2 sequences are SEHNR and FQNEAQ (reference sequence). With 1 base removed from V and 8 bases from J, the gap between germline ends came to 11 bases.

This clone was found a few times. The chain has TRBV10-3 and TRBJ1-4; 8 nucleotides match TRBD1. The CDR3 runs to 14 residues. Germline assignment: CDR1 ENHRY and CDR2 SYGVKD. Germline trimming cut 2 bases from V and 8 bases from J; bases unmatched to any gene: 4. The CDR3 bases are TGTGCCATCAGTGAGAGACAGGGGAAGGAAAAACTGTTTTTT. Protein: CAISERQGKEKLFF.

On this clone itself: Other DNA sequences in this specimen translate into the identical CDR3. V usage is TRBV5-1 and J usage is TRBJ1-5; TRBD1 matches at 9 bases. Looked up from germline, CDR1 is SGHRS and CDR2 is YFSETQ. CDR3 size: 14 residues. V trimming: 4 bases; J trimming: 5 bases; junction bases outside the gene matches: 4. CDR3 sequence: CASSPTGGDQPQHF. In nucleotides, the CDR3 is TGCGCCAGCAGCCCGACAGGGGGTGATCAGCCCCAGCATTTT.

The chain joins TRBV29-1 to TRBJ2-2; no clear D gene. This CDR3 has 12 amino acids. Germline V gives CDR1 SQVTM, CDR2 ANQGSEA. Trimming shortened V by 4 bases and J by 4 bases, and 7 bases separated the two germline ends. The CDR3: CSVASSTGELFF. DNA for the CDR3: TGCAGCGTTGCCAGCTCCACCGGGGAGCTGTTTTTT.

V and J are TRBV28 and TRBJ2-7, with TRBD1 as a possible D gene (5 bases). The CDR3 has 15 residues. Germline-derived CDR1 and CDR2 are MDHEN and SYDVKM. V was pared by 6 bases and J by 0 bases, with 15 bases between. CDR3 coding DNA: TGTGCCAGCAGCTTTAGGGGCCCGAGCTCCTACGAGCAGTACTTC. Translated, it gives CASSFRGPSSYEQYF.

The chain employs TRBV5-8 and TRBJ1-6; D remains ambiguous. CDR1 is SGHTS and CDR2 is YDEGEE in the germline V gene. V shed 1 base and J shed 2 bases, with 16 bases lying between them. This CDR3 spans 18 amino acids. The CDR3 loop reads CASSLRSDFLTYNSPLHF. For the CDR3, the DNA is TGTGCCAGCAGCTTGCGCAGTGACTTCTTAACCTATAATTCACCCCTCCACTTT. Combining the CDR3 with reference TRBV5-8 and TRBJ1-6 gives the whole variable domain EAGVTQSPTHLIKTRGQQATLRCSPISGHTSVYWYQQALGLGLQFLLWYDEGEERNRGNFPPRFSGRQFPNYSSELNVNALELEDSALYLCASSLRSDFLTYNSPLHFGNGTRLTVT.

V usage is TRBV7-9 and J usage is TRBJ1-3; D uncertain. V lost 1 base and J 1 base, leaving 8 bases between the germline ends. The CDR3 length is 15 residues. Germline-derived CDR1 and CDR2 are SEHNR and FQNEAQ (reference sequence). The chain's CDR3 is CASSLGQVSGNTIYF. The CDR3 DNA reads TGTGCCAGCAGCTTAGGGCAGGTATCTGGAAACACCATATATTTT.

This clone was counted once. V is TRBV5-1 and J is TRBJ2-3; D call uncertain. V was pared by 6 bases and J by 0 bases, with 5 bases between. CDR1 and CDR2 from the germline V gene are SGHRS and YFSETQ. The CDR3 extends over 12 amino acids. CDR3 DNA sequence: TGCGCCAGCAAGAGCAGCACAGATACGCAGTATTTT. Translated: CASKSSTDTQYF.

The chain combines TRBV5-5 with TRBJ2-2; no definite D call. From germline, CDR1 is SGHKS and CDR2 YYEKEE (reference sequence). With 7 bases removed from V and 7 bases from J, the gap between germline ends came to 14 bases. CDR3 length: 13 amino acids. The chain's CDR3 is CASHISGIGELFF. CDR3 DNA sequence: TGTGCCAGCCACATTTCGGGTATCGGGGAGCTGTTTTTT.

The V call is TRBV5-1, the J call TRBJ1-2, with D unresolved. V lost 0 bases, J lost 4 bases, and 10 bases lay in between. The germline CDR1 and CDR2 sequences are SGHRS and YFSETQ. The CDR3 runs to 14 residues. CDR3 DNA sequence: TGCGCCAGCAGCTTGGCAAGTAATAGCTATGGCTACACCTTC. Its protein product is CASSLASNSYGYTF.

The chain is built from TRBV5-5 and TRBJ1-1; D not resolved. V was cut by 4 bases and J by 0 bases, with 10 bases left in between. Germline values: CDR1 SGHKS, CDR2 YYEKEE (reference sequence). This CDR3 has 14 residues. The CDR3 DNA sequence: TGTGCCAGCAGCCCTAGATACATGAACACTGAAGCTTTCTTT. This translates into CASSPRYMNTEAFF.

V and J are TRBV21-1 and TRBJ1-1; TRBD1, the table's D call, lacks a check against the DNA. TRBV21-1 is a known pseudogene. The CDR3 sequence is 15 residues long. The CDR3 spells CASALGQKLNTEAFF. The CDR3 DNA sequence: TGTGCCAGCGCATTAGGACAGAAATTGAACACTGAAGCTTTCTTT.

The gene calls are TRBV6-1 and TRBJ2-3, with 7 positions matching TRBD2. Per germline, CDR1 MNHNS and CDR2 SASEGT. This CDR3 is 15 amino acids long. V trimming: 10 bases; J trimming: 4 bases; junction bases outside the gene matches: 14. The CDR3 sequence: CAITEAGNLPDTQYF. In DNA, the CDR3 is TGTGCCATCACGGAAGCGGGGAACCTACCAGATACGCAGTATTTT.

The table lists this clone with a count of one. The rearrangement joins TRBV29-1 to TRBJ1-1; D unclear. V lost 7 bases and J 4 bases, leaving 19 bases between the germline ends. The CDR3 covers 14 residues. The V gene's germline CDR1 is SQVTM and CDR2 ANQGSEA. The CDR3 DNA reads TGCAGCGCCACCGGGGAGGATTGGGGCACTGAAGCTTTCTTT. It encodes CSATGEDWGTEAFF.

Only one count was recorded for this clone. At one boundary the junction diverges from the germline segment, which might be a read error. CDR3 residues: CASGDSSILNVLTF. In DNA form, the CDR3 reads TGTGCCAGCGGTGACAGTTCTATACTTAACGTCCTGACTTTC. The chain joins TRBV25-1 to TRBJ2-6; TRBD1 is a possible D gene (5 bases). Per germline, CDR1 MGHDK and CDR2 SYGVNS. The CDR3 contains 14 residues. The variable domain in full, completed from reference TRBV25-1 and TRBJ2-6, reads EADIYQTPRYLVIGTGKKITLECSQTMGHDKMYWYQQDPGMELHLIHYSYGVNSTEKGDLSSESTVSRIRTEHFPLTLESARPSHTSQYLCASGDSSILNVLTFGAGSRLTVL.

The chain uses TRBV7-6 and TRBJ2-7, with D perhaps TRBD2 (6 bases). This CDR3 contains 14 residues. V was clipped by 5 bases and J by 3 bases, with 14 bases between them. The V gene's germline CDR1 is SGHVS and CDR2 FNYEAQ. Here the CDR3 reads CASSPGLLSYEQYF. The CDR3 DNA follows: TGTGCCAGCAGCCCGGGACTCCTGAGCTACGAGCAGTACTTC.

This clone was recorded once. The chain combines TRBV30 with TRBJ2-3; D is perhaps TRBD1 (6 bases). The CDR3 spans 14 residues. Per the germline V gene, CDR1 is GTSNPN and CDR2 is SVGIG (reference sequence). The V end was cut by 4 bases, the J end by 2 bases, with 13 bases between. CDR3 nucleotides: TGTGCCTGGAACCTCAGGGGAAACACAGATACGCAGTATTTT. This encodes CAWNLRGNTDTQYF.

The chain joins TRBV19 to TRBJ2-1; 9 nucleotides match TRBD2. The germline V gene encodes CDR1 LNHDA and CDR2 SQIVND (reference sequence). The CDR3 totals 15 residues. The V and J ends lost 4 bases and 3 bases, in that order; junction bases with no gene match: 4. The CDR3: CASSNSGGIYNEQFF. The CDR3 nucleotides read TGTGCCAGTAGTAATAGCGGGGGTATCTACAATGAGCAGTTCTTC.

The CDR3 coding sequence is TGTGCCTGGAGTCCGAGACAGGGTTCACCCCTCCACTTT. Protein sequence: CAWSPRQGSPLHF. The chain carries TRBV30 and TRBJ1-6, with 7 bases lining up with TRBD1. The CDR3 contains 13 residues. CDR1 and CDR2 from the germline V gene are GTSNPN and SVGIG (reference sequence). V trimming: 2 bases; J trimming: 9 bases; junction bases outside the gene matches: 4.

The CDR3 DNA is TGTGCCATCAGTGAATCATATCTCTCCAATCAGCCCCAGCATTTT. It encodes CAISESYLSNQPQHF. V and J are TRBV10-3 and TRBJ1-5; D is ambiguous. The V gene lost 3 bases and the J gene lost 3 bases, with 12 bases spanning the gap. Per the germline V gene, CDR1 is ENHRY and CDR2 is SYGVKD. The CDR3 runs 15 residues.